The source of this T cell receptor beta chain is a study of T-cell reconstitution after alpha-beta-depleted transplantation in children. This clonotype was seen ten or more times. Unique molecular identifiers were used in preparing the TCRbeta library. TCRdb ran MiXCR on the PCR reads and lists one entry per CDR3 protein. The data contain hundreds of thousands of distinct CDR3 sequences, about 9.9% of them singletons. This CDR3 has 15 amino acids. CDR1 and CDR2 from the germline V gene are SGDLS and YYNGEE. Trimming at V came to 0 bases and at J to 4 bases, leaving 2 bases not matched to a gene. V and J are TRBV9 and TRBJ2-5, with 11 bases aligning to TRBD2. The sequence came from a male patient between 2 and 10 years old who had a stem cell transplant for chronic granulomatous disease, so the T cells may come from the graft donor. The sample was peripheral blood, taken 180 days after TCRalphabeta/CD19-depleted stem cell transplant. CDR3: CASSVGLAGGETQYF. CDR3 coding DNA: TGTGCCAGCAGCGTAGGGCTAGCGGGAGGAGAGACCCAGTACTTC.